The present TCR beta chain was sequenced within a study of T cell responses to AZD1222 COVID-19 vaccine. Notes on the study in general: There were mostly white British donors and more females than males, and clonal diversity was possibly underestimated. Repertoires were sampled only after the peak T cell response.

Sequencing used immunoSEQ multiplex PCR; TCRdb keeps in-frame clones, though not all of them. The data show about 210,000 clones, roughly 94% seen once. Notes on this clone: Its antigen is undetermined.

Germline CDR1 and CDR2: LGHNA and YNFKEQ. The CDR3 runs 13 residues. Trimming pared 1 base from V and 10 bases from J, leaving 13 bases between. V is TRBV4-2 and J is TRBJ1-1, with no clear D. Sequenced here: peripheral blood, sampled 28 days after the second dose of the MenACWY control vaccine. This sequence was found in an adult who received the MenACWY meningococcal vaccine as a control. The CDR3 DNA is TGTGCCAGCAGCCAAGTCTTGGAGCGGGGAGCTTTCTTT. This sequence encodes CASSQVLERGAFF.